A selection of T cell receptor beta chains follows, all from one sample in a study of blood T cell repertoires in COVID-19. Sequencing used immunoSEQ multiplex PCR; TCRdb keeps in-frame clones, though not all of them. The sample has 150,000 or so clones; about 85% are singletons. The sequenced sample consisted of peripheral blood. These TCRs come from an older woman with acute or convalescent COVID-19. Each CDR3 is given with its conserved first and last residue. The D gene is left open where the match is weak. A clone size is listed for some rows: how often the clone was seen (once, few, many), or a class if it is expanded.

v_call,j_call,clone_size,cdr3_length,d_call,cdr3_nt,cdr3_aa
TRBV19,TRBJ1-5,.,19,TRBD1,TGTGCCAGTAGTATAAAAAAAAACAGGGGGGATTATAGCAATCAGCCCCAGCATTTT,CASSIKKNRGDYSNQPQHF
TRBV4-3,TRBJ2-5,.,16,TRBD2,TGCGCCAGCAGCCAAATACGGCGGGGGGGCTGGGAGACCCAGTACTTC,CASSQIRRGGWETQYF
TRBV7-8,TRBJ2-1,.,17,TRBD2,TGTGCCAGCAGCTTCGGACTAGCGGGGGGCCACTACAATGAGCAGTTCTTC,CASSFGLAGGHYNEQFF
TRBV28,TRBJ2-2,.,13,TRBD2,TGTGCCAGCAACCTAGCGGGGGGGCTTGAGCTGTTTTTT,CASNLAGGLELFF
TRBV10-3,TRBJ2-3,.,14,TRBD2,TGTGCCACCCGGGAAGCGGGGGTCACAGATACGCAGTATTTT,CATREAGVTDTQYF
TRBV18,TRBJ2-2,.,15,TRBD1,TGTGCCAGCTCAATGTACAGGGGAGACGCCGGGGAGCTGTTTTTT,CASSMYRGDAGELFF
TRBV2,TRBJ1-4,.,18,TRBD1,TGTGCCAGCAGCCCCCGAGTTACGCCGACAGGGCGAGGTGAAAAACTGTTTTTT,CASSPRVTPTGRGEKLFF
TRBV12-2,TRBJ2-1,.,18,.,TGTGCAAGTCGCTCCGGACTAGCGGGGGGGCCGATCTACAATGAGCAGTTCTTC,CASRSGLAGGPIYNEQFF
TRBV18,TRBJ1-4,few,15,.,TGTGCCAGCTCACCATGGGGACAAGCTAATGAAAAACTGTTTTTT,CASSPWGQANEKLFF
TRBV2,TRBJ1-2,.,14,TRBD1,TGTGCCAGCAGTGGGACAGGGGCCTACCAGGTCGACACCTTC,CASSGTGAYQVDTF
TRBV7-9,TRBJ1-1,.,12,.,TGTGCCAGCAGCCCCGGGCACGGGGGAGCTTTCTTT,CASSPGHGGAFF
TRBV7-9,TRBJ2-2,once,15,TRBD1,TGTGCCAGCAGCACAACGACAGGGATTATCGGGGAGCTGTTTTTT,CASSTTTGIIGELFF
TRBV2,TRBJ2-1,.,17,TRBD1,TGTGCCAGCAGTGAAGGGTTAGCGGGACAGGGGTCCGCTGAGCAGTTCTTC,CASSEGLAGQGSAEQFF
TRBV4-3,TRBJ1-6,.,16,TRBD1,TGCGCCAGCAGCCAAGAGGGGACAGGGAATAATTCACCCCTCCACTTT,CASSQEGTGNNSPLHF
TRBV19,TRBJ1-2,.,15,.,TGTGCCAGTAGTATAGGTCGACAGACTAACTATGGCTACACCTTC,CASSIGRQTNYGYTF
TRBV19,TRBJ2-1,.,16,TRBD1,TGTGCCAGTAGTTCGAGGACAGGGAGCTCCTACAATGAGCAGTTCTTC,CASSSRTGSSYNEQFF
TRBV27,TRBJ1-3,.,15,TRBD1,TGTGCCAGCAGTTTCAGGGGGCTACCTGGAAACACCATATATTTT,CASSFRGLPGNTIYF
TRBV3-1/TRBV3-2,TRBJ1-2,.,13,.,TGTGCCAGCAGCCAATCACTTCAACATGGCTACACCTTC,CASSQSLQHGYTF
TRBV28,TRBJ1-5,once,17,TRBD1,TGTGCCAGCAGCTGGGGGACAGCCCAATTGAGGAGTCAGCCCCAGCATTTT,CASSWGTAQLRSQPQHF
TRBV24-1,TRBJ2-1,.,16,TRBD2,TGTGCCACCAGTGATTTTGGCGGGGGGCGTTACAATGAGCAGTTCTTC,CATSDFGGGRYNEQFF
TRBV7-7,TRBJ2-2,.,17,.,TGTGCTAGCAGGCTTTCGCCGCTAAACGCGAACACCGGGGAGCTGTTTTTT,CASRLSPLNANTGELFF
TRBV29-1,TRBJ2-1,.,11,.,TGCAGCGTTTTCCTCTACAATGAGCAGTTCTTC,CSVFLYNEQFF
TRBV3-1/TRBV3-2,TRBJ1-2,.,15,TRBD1,TGTGCCAGCAGCTTCCGGGACAGGGGGGGTTATGGCTACACCTTC,CASSFRDRGGYGYTF